This entry lists 20 T cell receptor beta chains sequenced from one sample in a study of cytomegalovirus exposure and HLA in healthy donors. PCR was performed using 60 Vbeta and 13 Jbeta primers. Using immunoSEQ multiplex PCR, the repertoire was profiled, and TCRdb retains in-frame clones only, with some absent. The table lists 140,000 or so clones. The material sequenced was PBMCs. These TCRs come from a male donor in good health and CMV-seronegative.

The chain carries TRBV19 and TRBJ2-5, with D tentatively TRBD2 (5 bases). The CDR3 sequence is 16 residues long. CDR1 LNHDA and CDR2 SQIVND come from the germline V gene (reference sequence). Trimming removed 1 base at V and 5 bases at J, with 17 bases between. In DNA form, the CDR3 reads TGTGCCAGTAGTATAGGAGTTGCTAGGAGGAGCGAGACCCAGTACTTC. This translates into CASSIGVARRSETQYF.

To note about this clone: The junction does not match germline at one end; this may be a read error. The genes are TRBV6-6 and TRBJ2-7, with a possible D match to TRBD2 (5 bases). The V gene's germline CDR1 is MNHNY and CDR2 SVGAGI (reference sequence). CDR3 length equals 12 residues. The CDR3 region is CASSSVGTSDFF. CDR3 nucleotides: TGTGCCAGCAGTTCCGTGGGCACTTCGGACTTTTTC.

CDR3 coding DNA: TGTGCCAGCTCACCACCGGCAGGGACTAACTATGGCTACACCTTC. It encodes CASSPPAGTNYGYTF. V usage is TRBV18 and J usage is TRBJ1-2, with a tentative D call TRBD1 (5 bases). Germline values: CDR1 KGHSH, CDR2 LQKENI. The CDR3 contains 15 residues. Trimming took 0 bases from V and 0 from J, leaving 8 bases between them.

The chain carries TRBV6-5 and TRBJ2-7; possible D gene TRBD1, 6 bases. The CDR3 is 13 amino acids. Trimming cost V 6 bases and J 2 bases, with 11 bases left between them. Germline assignment: CDR1 MNHEY and CDR2 SVGAGI. Here the CDR3 DNA reads TGTGCCAGCAGCTCAGGGGCCCCCTACGAGCAGTACTTC. Translated, it gives CASSSGAPYEQYF.

The chain uses TRBV5-1 and TRBJ2-7; 12 bases fit TRBD2. The germline gives CDR1 SGHRS, CDR2 YFSETQ. The CDR3 covers 16 residues. V lost 4 bases, J lost 2 bases, and 7 bases stayed unmatched. The DNA of the CDR3 is TGCGCCAGCAGCGGACAGACTAGCGGGAGACCCTACGAGCAGTACTTC. Amino acids: CASSGQTSGRPYEQYF.

The chain employs TRBV19 and TRBJ2-7; 8 nucleotides align to TRBD2. The CDR3 length is 13 residues. V shed 4 bases, J shed 3 bases, and the junction held 2 bases outside the gene matches. Looked up from germline, CDR1 is LNHDA and CDR2 is SQIVND (reference sequence). The CDR3 loop reads CASSRAGGYEQYF. Here the CDR3 DNA reads TGTGCCAGTAGTAGGGCGGGAGGCTACGAGCAGTACTTC.

V usage is TRBV4-2 and J usage is TRBJ2-5, with a weak D call TRBD2 (6 bases). V was pared by 4 bases and J by 5 bases, with 14 bases between. This CDR3 has 14 amino acids. The germline V gene has CDR1 LGHNA and CDR2 YNFKEQ. In nucleotides, the CDR3 is TGTGCCAGCAGCCTCCCCCTAGCGCCGGAGACCCAGTACTTC. This codes for CASSLPLAPETQYF.

The chain has TRBV29-1 and TRBJ2-2; 10 bases match TRBD1. V shed 5 bases, J shed 3 bases, and the junction held 6 bases outside the gene matches. Germline V gives CDR1 SQVTM, CDR2 ANQGSEA. This CDR3 is 15 amino acids long. This CDR3 is CSVHIDRGHTGELFF. CDR3 bases: TGCAGCGTTCACATTGACAGGGGGCACACCGGGGAGCTGTTTTTT.

Written as DNA, the CDR3 is TGTGCCAGCAGCTTGGGGGTCCGGGACAGGGGGCTCATCAATCAGCCCCAGCATTTT. Protein sequence: CASSLGVRDRGLINQPQHF. V is TRBV5-6 and J is TRBJ1-5; 12 bases align to TRBD1. V dropped 0 bases and J dropped 3; count of bases not matched to a gene: 10. Germline V gene sequence: CDR1 SGHDT, CDR2 YYEEEE. The CDR3 length is 19 residues.

The chain is built from TRBV4-3 and TRBJ1-1, with TRBD1 as a possible D gene (5 bases). CDR3 length: 14 amino acids. Trimming pared 4 bases from V and 6 bases from J, leaving 15 bases between. Per the germline V gene, CDR1 is LGHNA and CDR2 is YSLEER. CDR3 loop: CASSPSGEGAEAFF. In nucleotides, the CDR3 is TGCGCCAGCAGCCCCTCGGGGGAGGGAGCTGAAGCTTTCTTT.

Concerning this clone: The sample carries other DNA sequences with the same CDR3. The chain uses TRBV30 and TRBJ2-2; D not certain. Trimming shortened V by 1 base and J by 4 bases, and 7 bases separated the two germline ends. The CDR3 extends over 13 amino acids. The germline gives CDR1 GTSNPN, CDR2 SVGIG (reference sequence). The CDR3 nucleotides are TGTGCCTGGAGTGGCTACTTCACCGGGGAGCTGTTTTTT. Translating gives CAWSGYFTGELFF.

The V gene is TRBV30, the J gene TRBJ1-1, with D possibly matching TRBD1 (5 bases). This CDR3 is 13 amino acids long. CDR1 is GTSNPN and CDR2 is SVGIG in the germline V gene (reference sequence). Trimming cost V 3 bases and J 1 base, with 9 bases left between them. The CDR3 is CAWRAGQNTEAFF. CDR3 in DNA: TGTGCCTGGAGAGCCGGACAGAACACTGAAGCTTTCTTT.

The CDR3 sequence: CASSVEGGAGPREQYF. In DNA, the CDR3 is TGTGCCAGCAGCGTAGAAGGGGGCGCTGGTCCTAGAGAGCAGTACTTC. This chain uses TRBV9 with TRBJ2-7, with 7 positions matching TRBD1. CDR1 SGDLS and CDR2 YYNGEE come from the germline V gene. This CDR3 contains 16 residues. The V gene end was trimmed by 0 bases and the J gene end by 7 bases; junction bases not matched to a gene: 13.

This chain joins TRBV6-1 and TRBJ1-5, with D possibly matching TRBD1 (6 bases). Trimming stripped 7 bases from V and 0 bases from J, with 13 bases between. Per the germline V gene, CDR1 is MNHNS and CDR2 is SASEGT. The CDR3 spans 15 residues. This chain's CDR3 is CASKGVGYSNQPQHF. The CDR3, as DNA: TGTGCCAGCAAGGGGGTGGGGTATAGCAATCAGCCCCAGCATTTT.

The chain is built from TRBV7-6 and TRBJ2-5; possible D gene TRBD1, 5 bases. V lost 1 base to trimming and J lost 5 bases, with 17 bases between them. The CDR3 has 16 amino acids. Per the germline V gene, CDR1 is SGHVS and CDR2 is FNYEAQ. The CDR3 reads CASSLVVQGGDETQYF. The CDR3 nucleotides read TGTGCCAGCAGCTTAGTAGTCCAGGGCGGAGACGAGACCCAGTACTTC.

The genes are TRBV2 and TRBJ1-1, with D perhaps matching TRBD1 (5 bases). Germline-derived CDR1 and CDR2 are SNHLY and FYNNEI. This CDR3 region has 16 residues. Trimming pared 5 bases from V and 1 base from J, leaving 17 bases between. The CDR3: CASSQPGVIGNTEAFF. As DNA, the CDR3 is TGTGCCAGCAGTCAACCGGGGGTTATAGGGAACACTGAAGCTTTCTTT.

This rearrangement joins TRBV7-9 to TRBJ1-1, with 11 bases fitting TRBD1. Germline values: CDR1 SEHNR, CDR2 FQNEAQ (reference sequence). J gave up 12 bases and V 5 bases, and 8 bases lay outside the gene matches. The CDR3 contains 13 residues. The CDR3, as DNA: TGTGCCAGCAGCCTCGCCGGGACAGGGGGGACTTTCTTT. This sequence encodes CASSLAGTGGTFF.

This rearrangement joins TRBV18 to TRBJ1-5; tentatively, D is TRBD1 (5 bases). V lost 3 bases and J 4 bases, leaving 13 bases between the germline ends. Germline values: CDR1 KGHSH, CDR2 LQKENI. The CDR3 is made up of 15 amino acids. CDR3 sequence (DNA): TGTGCCAGCTCACCGTCAGGGCTCATAAATCAGCCCCAGCATTTT. It specifies CASSPSGLINQPQHF.

The CDR3 loop is CASSFHPLTGENTGELFF. DNA of the CDR3: TGTGCCAGCAGTTTCCACCCCCTCACAGGGGAAAACACCGGGGAGCTGTTTTTT. This chain connects TRBV13 to TRBJ2-2; 7 bases line up with TRBD1. V trimming: 6 bases; J trimming: 2 bases; junction bases outside the gene matches: 15. The CDR3 is 18 residues long. Germline-derived CDR1 and CDR2 are PRHDT and FYEKMQ (reference sequence).

V is TRBV28 and J is TRBJ2-7; D may be TRBD1 (6 bases). CDR1 MDHEN and CDR2 SYDVKM come from the germline V gene. There are 15 residues in the CDR3. Trimming stripped 5 bases from V and 7 bases from J, with 21 bases between. The CDR3 DNA follows: TGTGCCAGCAGTACCCCCCAGGCTCCAAGGGGGGAGCAGTACTTC. This codes for CASSTPQAPRGEQYF.